A single sample gave rise to the 25 T cell receptor beta chains below, sequenced in a study of OX40 agonist ivuxolimab in advanced cancers. Some clones are missing from TCRdb's copy, which holds only in-frame ones; the method was immunoSEQ multiplex PCR. This sample has 30,000 to 40,000 clones, with roughly 84% found just once. The starting material was CD4+ or CD8+ T cells sorted from blood, obtained in a trial of the OX40 agonist ivuxolimab. These receptors were taken from an adult with an advanced solid tumor such as melanoma, head and neck, liver or kidney cancer.

The J gene is TRBJ2-7, the V gene TRBV7-2; TRBD1 matches 7 bases. Germline CDR1 and CDR2: SGHTA and FQGNSA. J lost 3 bases, V lost 5 bases, and 7 bases had no gene match. The CDR3 length is 14 residues. CDR3 loop: CASSAPGQIYEQYF. The CDR3 DNA reads TGTGCCAGCAGCGCTCCGGGACAGATCTACGAGCAGTACTTC. The variable domain in full, with the rest retrieved from reference TRBV7-2 and TRBJ2-7, is GAGVSQSPSNKVTEKGKDVELRCDPISGHTALYWYRQSLGQGLEFLIYFQGNSAPDKSGLPSDRFSAERTGGSVSTLTIQRTQQEDSAVYLCASSAPGQIYEQYFGPGTRLTVT.

This sequence joins TRBV7-8 and TRBJ1-5; D remains ambiguous. CDR1 is SGHVS, CDR2 FQNEAQ, per germline. This CDR3 comprises 14 residues. The V gene lost 2 bases and the J gene lost 0 bases, with 5 bases spanning the gap. The DNA of the CDR3 is TGTGCCAGCAGCTTATCCGTTAGCAATCAGCCCCAGCATTTT. It yields the protein CASSLSVSNQPQHF.

The chain couples TRBV7-6 to TRBJ1-1; D is undetermined. Germline loops: CDR1 SGHVS, CDR2 FNYEAQ. The CDR3 has 13 residues. V gave up 1 base and J gave up 6 bases, with 9 bases separating them. This chain's CDR3 is CASSLVPDSEAFF. DNA for the CDR3: TGTGCCAGCAGCTTAGTTCCGGACTCTGAAGCTTTCTTT.

The chain carries TRBV13 and TRBJ1-2; 9 positions agree with TRBD1. The germline V gene has CDR1 PRHDT and CDR2 FYEKMQ (reference sequence). V dropped 5 bases and J dropped 4; count of bases not matched to a gene: 5. The CDR3 sequence is 14 residues long. The CDR3 loop is CASSTGQGFYGYTF. CDR3 sequence (DNA): TGTGCCAGCAGCACGGGACAGGGTTTCTATGGCTACACCTTC.

The chain carries TRBV5-4 and TRBJ2-7; 7 bases align to TRBD2. V lost 4 bases and J lost 0; bases outside the gene matches: 4. This CDR3 comprises 14 residues. The germline V gene encodes CDR1 SGHNT and CDR2 YYREEE (reference sequence). CDR3 nucleotides: TGTGCCAGCAGCCGGGGGAGGGCCTCCTACGAGCAGTACTTC. Amino acid sequence: CASSRGRASYEQYF.

The table lists this clone with a count of one. The chain combines TRBV4-3 with TRBJ2-1; 10 nucleotides match TRBD2. The trim removed 1 base at V and 12 bases at J, leaving 15 bases unmatched. This CDR3 region has 17 residues. Germline-derived CDR1 and CDR2 are LGHNA and YSLEER. CDR3 sequence: CASSQASRGSGGARQFF. CDR3 DNA sequence: TGCGCCAGCAGCCAAGCCTCTAGGGGGAGCGGGGGGGCGCGGCAGTTCTTC.

V gene TRBV15 combines with J gene TRBJ2-5, with 7 bases fitting TRBD2. The trim removed 11 bases at V and 4 bases at J, leaving 10 bases unmatched. Germline assignment: CDR1 LNHNV and CDR2 YYDKDF (reference sequence). The CDR3 contains 13 residues. For the CDR3, the DNA is TGTGCCTCGATAGGGGAGGGACGAGAGACCCAGTACTTC. Its translation: CASIGEGRETQYF. Full variable domain (missing parts from reference TRBV15 and TRBJ2-5): DAMVIQNPRYQVTQFGKPVTLSCSQTLNHNVMYWYQQKSSQAPKLLFHYYDKDFNNEADTPDNFQSRRPNTSFCFLDIRSPGLGDTAMYLCASIGEGRETQYFGPGTRLLVL.

The gene calls are TRBV11-3 and TRBJ1-1, with TRBD1 identical over 7 bases. The trim removed 3 bases at V and 5 bases at J, leaving 6 bases unmatched. The CDR3 covers 14 residues. Germline V gives CDR1 SGHNT, CDR2 YENEEA. As DNA, the CDR3 is TGTGCCAGCAGCTTCAAGGGGGCGGGAACTGAAGCTTTCTTT. This encodes CASSFKGAGTEAFF.

This clone was detected once. This CDR3 reads CASSPPGTGDYEQYF. CDR3 DNA sequence: TGTGCCAGCAGCCCACCTGGGACAGGGGACTACGAGCAGTACTTC. The rearrangement links TRBV6-6 to TRBJ2-7; 10 bases fit TRBD1. This CDR3 contains 15 residues. J gave up 3 bases and V 6 bases, and 8 bases lay outside the gene matches. Germline CDR1 MNHNY, CDR2 SVGAGI (reference sequence).

This clone counts as medium-sized. This chain links TRBV25-1 with TRBJ2-7; the match to TRBD1 covers 8 bases. Per germline, CDR1 MGHDK and CDR2 SYGVNS. The CDR3 is 15 residues long. J was trimmed by 3 bases and V by 3 bases; bases with no gene match: 7. As DNA, the CDR3 is TGTGCCAGCAGTGAGGTTGGACAGGGTAACTACGAGCAGTACTTC. This codes for CASSEVGQGNYEQYF.

The chain combines TRBV11-2 with TRBJ1-3; D is perhaps TRBD1 (5 bases). Germline lookup yields CDR1 SGHAT and CDR2 FQNNGV. The V gene lost 0 bases and the J gene lost 7 bases, with 22 bases spanning the gap. The CDR3 loop spans 18 amino acids. This CDR3 reads CASSLDGWQGLNGNTIYF. The CDR3 DNA is TGTGCCAGCAGCTTAGATGGATGGCAGGGCCTTAATGGGAACACCATATATTTT.

The rearrangement joins TRBV10-3 to TRBJ1-2; D call uncertain. The CDR3 totals 13 residues. V was pared by 2 bases and J by 5 bases, with 9 bases between. Germline CDR1 ENHRY, CDR2 SYGVKD. The CDR3 region is CAISEGSLYGYTF. The CDR3 coding sequence is TGTGCCATCAGTGAGGGCAGCTTATATGGCTACACCTTC.

The chain carries TRBV4-1 and TRBJ1-3, with D tentatively TRBD1 (5 bases). V lost 0 bases to trimming and J lost 7 bases, with 10 bases between them. CDR3 length equals 14 residues. Germline-derived CDR1 and CDR2 are MGHRA and YSYEKL. CDR3 sequence reads: CASSQEYGGNTIYF. CDR3 sequence (DNA): TGCGCCAGCAGCCAAGAATACGGGGGGAACACCATATATTTT.

V gene TRBV9 combines with J gene TRBJ1-2, with 8 bases that match TRBD1. CDR1 is SGDLS and CDR2 is YYNGEE in the germline V gene. The CDR3 runs to 13 residues. Trimming took 2 bases from V and 7 from J; bases not matched to a gene: 4. The CDR3 coding sequence is TGTGCCAGCAGCGTTATGGACAGGGCTGGCTACACCTTC. Protein: CASSVMDRAGYTF.

As for this clone: The sample has other DNA sequences that encode this CDR3 too. The chain's CDR3 is CASSQGNEQYF. The CDR3 DNA reads as TGTGCCAGCAGCCAAGGGAACGAGCAGTACTTC. The chain couples TRBV14 to TRBJ2-7; D unclear. CDR3 length: 11 residues. CDR1 and CDR2 from the germline V gene are SGHDN and FVKESK. V gave up 1 base and J gave up 5 bases, with 3 bases separating them.

CDR3 nucleotides: TGTGCCAGTAGGCCCAGTGGGGCCGGGGAGCTGTTTTTT. It codes for CASRPSGAGELFF. The chain recombines TRBV19 with TRBJ2-2; D uncertain. CDR3 size: 13 residues. V dropped 6 bases and J dropped 6 bases, with 11 bases sitting between them. Per germline, CDR1 LNHDA and CDR2 SQIVND (reference sequence).

This chain links TRBV19 with TRBJ1-1; no clear D gene. Trimming left V 5 bases short and J 0 bases short, with 10 bases between. The CDR3 totals 14 residues. Germline CDR1 LNHDA, CDR2 SQIVND (reference sequence). The chain's CDR3 is CASSFLALNTEAFF. CDR3 sequence (DNA): TGTGCCAGTAGTTTCCTGGCCTTGAACACTGAAGCTTTCTTT.

V is TRBV30 and J is TRBJ1-1, with D possibly being TRBD1 (5 bases). The CDR3 is 15 residues long. From germline, CDR1 is GTSNPN and CDR2 SVGIG (reference sequence). V gave up 4 bases and J gave up 3 bases, with 18 bases separating them. The CDR3: CAWNQGTVGHTEAFF. Written as DNA, the CDR3 is TGTGCCTGGAACCAAGGGACGGTTGGGCACACTGAAGCTTTCTTT.

The genes are TRBV5-4 and TRBJ1-6, with D unclear. Germline V lookup: CDR1 SGHNT, CDR2 YYREEE (reference sequence). The CDR3 contains 12 residues. V was cut by 3 bases and J by 9 bases, with 7 bases left in between. The CDR3: CASSSGSSPLHF. In DNA form, the CDR3 reads TGTGCCAGCAGCTCGGGAAGTTCACCCCTCCACTTT. Full variable domain (rest looked up from reference TRBV5-4 and TRBJ1-6): ETGVTQSPTHLIKTRGQQVTLRCSSQSGHNTVSWYQQALGQGPQFIFQYYREEENGRGNFPPRFSGLQFPNYSSELNVNALELDDSALYLCASSSGSSPLHFGNGTRLTVT.

This clone appeared a single time. This chain links TRBV11-2 with TRBJ2-7, with unresolved D. The CDR3 spans 14 residues. The V gene lost 0 bases and the J gene lost 3 bases, with 9 bases spanning the gap. The V gene's germline CDR1 is SGHAT and CDR2 FQNNGV. The DNA for the CDR3 is TGTGCCAGCAGCTTAGAGGCCCGCGGCTACGAGCAGTACTTC. Translated: CASSLEARGYEQYF.

This clone was counted once. The chain employs TRBV21-1 and TRBJ1-4; the table calls TRBD1, which could not be checked here. TRBV21-1 is classified as a pseudogene. The CDR3 is 14 amino acids. The CDR3 coding sequence is TGTGCCAGCAGCAAAGGGAAGACAGGGGTAAAACTGTTTTTT. Translating it yields CASSKGKTGVKLFF.

The gene calls are TRBV19 and TRBJ2-5, with 9 positions matching TRBD1. V trimming: 3 bases; J trimming: 5 bases; junction bases outside the gene matches: 7. Germline V gene data show CDR1 as LNHDA and CDR2 as SQIVND (reference sequence). The CDR3 extends over 15 amino acids. The CDR3 protein is CASSIMGQGGETQYF. In DNA form, the CDR3 reads TGTGCCAGTAGTATCATGGGACAGGGCGGGGAGACCCAGTACTTC.

This rearrangement joins TRBV27 to TRBJ1-1, with 8 bases that match TRBD1. The CDR3 covers 16 residues. V was clipped by 6 bases and J by 3 bases; unmatched bases: 12. Per the germline V gene, CDR1 is MNHEY and CDR2 is SMNVEV (reference sequence). Here the CDR3 reads CASRGGDRLKDTEAFF. The CDR3 region has the DNA TGTGCCAGCAGGGGGGGGGACAGGCTCAAAGACACTGAAGCTTTCTTT.

The genes are TRBV5-1 and TRBJ1-2; weak D call: TRBD1 (5 bases). The CDR3 has 13 amino acids. Germline V CDR1 and CDR2: SGHRS, YFSETQ. Deletions cut 2 bases from V and 6 bases from J, with 11 bases between. DNA of the CDR3: TGCGCCAGCAGCTTTACAGGAGTCGATGGCTACACCTTC. This sequence encodes CASSFTGVDGYTF. Based on the CDR3 plus reference TRBV5-1 and TRBJ1-2, the full variable domain is KAGVTQTPRYLIKTRGQQVTLSCSPISGHRSVSWYQQTPGQGLQFLFEYFSETQRNKGNFPGRFSGRQFSNSRSEMNVSTLELGDSALYLCASSFTGVDGYTFGSGTRLTVV.

The sample holds one count of this clone. This sequence joins TRBV6-5 and TRBJ2-6; 9 positions match TRBD1. The CDR3 is made up of 14 amino acids. Germline loops: CDR1 MNHEY, CDR2 SVGAGI. Losses at the gene ends were 9 bases for V and 4 bases for J; bases not matched to a gene: 4. In nucleotides, the CDR3 is TGTGCCAGTTCACAGGGGGCCGGGGCCAACGTCCTGACTTTC. It specifies CASSQGAGANVLTF.